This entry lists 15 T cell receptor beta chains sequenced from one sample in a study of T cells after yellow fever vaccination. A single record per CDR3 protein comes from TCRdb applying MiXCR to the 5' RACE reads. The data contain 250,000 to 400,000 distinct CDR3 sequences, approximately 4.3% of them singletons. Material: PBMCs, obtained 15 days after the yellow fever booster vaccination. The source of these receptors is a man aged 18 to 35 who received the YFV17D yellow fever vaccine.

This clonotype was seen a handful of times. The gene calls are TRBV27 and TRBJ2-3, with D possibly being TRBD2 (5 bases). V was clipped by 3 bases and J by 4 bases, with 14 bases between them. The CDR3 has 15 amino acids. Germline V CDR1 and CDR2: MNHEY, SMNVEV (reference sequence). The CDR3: CASSFRTVEADTQYF. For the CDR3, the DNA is TGTGCCAGCAGTTTTCGGACTGTCGAGGCAGATACGCAGTATTTT.

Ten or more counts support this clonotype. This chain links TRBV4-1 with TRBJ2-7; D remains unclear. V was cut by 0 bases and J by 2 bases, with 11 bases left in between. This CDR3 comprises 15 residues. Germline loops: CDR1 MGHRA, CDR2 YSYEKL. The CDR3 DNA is TGCGCCAGCAGCCAAGAGTTAGGCAGCACCTACGAGCAGTACTTC. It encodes CASSQELGSTYEQYF.

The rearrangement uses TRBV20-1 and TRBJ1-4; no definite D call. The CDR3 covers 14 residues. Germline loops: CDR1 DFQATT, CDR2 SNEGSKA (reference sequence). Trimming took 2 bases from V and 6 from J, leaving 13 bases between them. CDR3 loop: CSARPRALDEKLFF. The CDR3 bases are TGCAGTGCTAGACCCCGGGCCCTAGATGAAAAACTGTTTTTT.

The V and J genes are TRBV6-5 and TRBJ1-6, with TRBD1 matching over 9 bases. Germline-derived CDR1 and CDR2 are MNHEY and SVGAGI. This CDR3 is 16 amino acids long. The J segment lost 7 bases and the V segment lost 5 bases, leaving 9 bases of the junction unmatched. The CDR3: CASSPQGQGWNSPLHF. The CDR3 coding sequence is TGTGCCAGCAGTCCCCAGGGACAGGGTTGGAATTCACCCCTCCACTTT.

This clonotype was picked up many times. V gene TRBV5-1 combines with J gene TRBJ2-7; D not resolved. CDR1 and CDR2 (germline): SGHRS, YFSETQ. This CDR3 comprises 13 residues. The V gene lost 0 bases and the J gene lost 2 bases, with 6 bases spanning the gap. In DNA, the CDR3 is TGCGCCAGCAGCTTGGACTCAACCTACGAGCAGTACGTC. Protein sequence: CASSLDSTYEQYV.

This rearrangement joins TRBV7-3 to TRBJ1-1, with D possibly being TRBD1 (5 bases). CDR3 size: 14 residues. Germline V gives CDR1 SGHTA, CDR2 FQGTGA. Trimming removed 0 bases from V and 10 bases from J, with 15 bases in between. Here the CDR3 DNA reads TGTGCCAGCAGCTTAACTCCGACAGATCAGGCAGCTTTCTTT. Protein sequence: CASSLTPTDQAAFF.

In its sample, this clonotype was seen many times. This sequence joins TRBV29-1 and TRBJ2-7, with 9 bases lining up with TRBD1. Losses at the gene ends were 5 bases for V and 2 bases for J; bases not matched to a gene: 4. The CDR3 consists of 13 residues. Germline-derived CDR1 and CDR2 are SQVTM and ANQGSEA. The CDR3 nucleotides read TGCAGCGTTACTTGGACAGGGGCCTACGAGCAGTACTTC. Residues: CSVTWTGAYEQYF.

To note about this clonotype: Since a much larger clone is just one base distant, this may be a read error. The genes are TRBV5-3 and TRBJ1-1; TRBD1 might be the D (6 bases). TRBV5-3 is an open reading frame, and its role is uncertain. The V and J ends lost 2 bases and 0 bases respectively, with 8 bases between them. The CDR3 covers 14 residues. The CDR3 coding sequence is TGTGCCAGAAGCTTAGGGGGGATGAACACTGAAGCTTTCTTT. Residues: CARSLGGMNTEAFF.

The CDR3 sequence: CASSLGATKNIQYF. In DNA, the CDR3 is TGTGCCAGCAGTTTAGGGGCGACCAAAAACATTCAGTACTTC. The V call is TRBV27, the J call TRBJ2-4; D is possibly TRBD1 (5 bases). The CDR3 contains 14 residues. Deletions cut 2 bases from V and 2 bases from J, with 7 bases between. The germline V gene has CDR1 MNHEY and CDR2 SMNVEV (reference sequence).

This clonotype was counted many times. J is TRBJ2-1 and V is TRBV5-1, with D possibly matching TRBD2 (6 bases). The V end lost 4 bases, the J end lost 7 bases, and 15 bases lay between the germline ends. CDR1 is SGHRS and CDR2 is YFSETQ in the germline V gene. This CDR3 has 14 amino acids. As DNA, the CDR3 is TGCGCCAGCAGCCCCTCGGCGGGGAATAATGAGCAGTTCTTC. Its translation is CASSPSAGNNEQFF.

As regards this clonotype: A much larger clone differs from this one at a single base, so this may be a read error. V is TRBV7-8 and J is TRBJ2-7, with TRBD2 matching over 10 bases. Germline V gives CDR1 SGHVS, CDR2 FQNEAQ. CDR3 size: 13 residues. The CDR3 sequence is CTSSGLAAYEQYV. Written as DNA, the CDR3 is TGTACCAGCAGCGGACTAGCGGCCTACGAGCAGTACGTC.

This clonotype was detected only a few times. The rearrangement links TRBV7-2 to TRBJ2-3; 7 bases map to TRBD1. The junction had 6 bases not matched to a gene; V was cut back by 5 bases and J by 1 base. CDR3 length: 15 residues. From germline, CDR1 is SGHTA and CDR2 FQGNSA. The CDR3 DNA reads TGTGCCAGCAGCCCGGCGCAGGGGGGCACAGATACGCAGTATTTT. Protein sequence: CASSPAQGGTDTQYF. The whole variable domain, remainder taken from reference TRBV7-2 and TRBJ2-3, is GAGVSQSPSNKVTEKGKDVELRCDPISGHTALYWYRQSLGQGLEFLIYFQGNSAPDKSGLPSDRFSAERTGGSVSTLTIQRTQQEDSAVYLCASSPAQGGTDTQYFGPGTRLTVL.

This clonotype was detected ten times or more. The CDR3 coding sequence is TGTGCCAGCAGCTTAGCGGGACAGGGGAAAACAGATACGCAGTATTTT. Its translation is CASSLAGQGKTDTQYF. The gene calls are TRBV7-9 and TRBJ2-3; 10 nucleotides line up with TRBD1. Germline lookup yields CDR1 SEHNR and CDR2 FQNEAQ (reference sequence). Losses at the gene ends were 0 bases for V and 3 bases for J; bases not matched to a gene: 3. The CDR3 extends over 16 amino acids.

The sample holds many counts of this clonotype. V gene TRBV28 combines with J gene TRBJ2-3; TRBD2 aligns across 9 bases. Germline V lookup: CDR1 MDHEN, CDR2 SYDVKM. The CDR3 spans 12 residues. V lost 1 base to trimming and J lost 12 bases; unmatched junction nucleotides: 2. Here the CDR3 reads CASSLSSGDQYF. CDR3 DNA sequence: TGTGCCAGCAGTTTATCTAGCGGGGATCAGTATTTT.

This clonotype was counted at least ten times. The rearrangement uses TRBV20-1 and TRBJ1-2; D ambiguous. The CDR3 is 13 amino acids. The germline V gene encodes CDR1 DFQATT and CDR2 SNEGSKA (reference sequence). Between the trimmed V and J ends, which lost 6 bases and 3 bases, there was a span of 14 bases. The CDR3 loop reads CSAPHSWDYGYTF. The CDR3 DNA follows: TGCAGTGCCCCCCATAGTTGGGACTATGGCTACACCTTC.